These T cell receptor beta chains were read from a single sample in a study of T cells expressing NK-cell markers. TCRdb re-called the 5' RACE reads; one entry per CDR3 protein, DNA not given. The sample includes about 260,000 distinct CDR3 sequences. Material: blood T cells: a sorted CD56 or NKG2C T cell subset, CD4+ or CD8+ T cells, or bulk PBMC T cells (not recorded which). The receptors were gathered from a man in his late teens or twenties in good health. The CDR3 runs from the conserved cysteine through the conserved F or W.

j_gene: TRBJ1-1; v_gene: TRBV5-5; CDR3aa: CASSSQLARVWPEAFF
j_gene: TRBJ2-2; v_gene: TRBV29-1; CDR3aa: CSVALRLAGGGELFF
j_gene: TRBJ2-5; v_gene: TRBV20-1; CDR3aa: CSVGDRGLETQYF
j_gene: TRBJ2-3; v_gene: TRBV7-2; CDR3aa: CASSLSVGRDADTQYF
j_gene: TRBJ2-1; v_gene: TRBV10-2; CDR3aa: CASTSLNEQFF
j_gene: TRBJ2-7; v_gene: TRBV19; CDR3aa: CASSSGLLSYEQYF
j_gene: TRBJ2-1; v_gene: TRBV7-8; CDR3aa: CASSELAGDGNEQFF
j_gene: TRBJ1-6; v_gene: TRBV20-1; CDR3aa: CSARERSYNSPLHF
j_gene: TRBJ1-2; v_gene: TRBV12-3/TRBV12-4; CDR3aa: CASSLGQGIGYTF
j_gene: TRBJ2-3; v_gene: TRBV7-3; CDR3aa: CASSLIPDVDTQYF
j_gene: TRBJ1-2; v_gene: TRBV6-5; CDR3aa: CASSYPGTGDYGYTF
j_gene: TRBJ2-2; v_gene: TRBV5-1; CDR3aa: CASRGLAGDTTGELFF
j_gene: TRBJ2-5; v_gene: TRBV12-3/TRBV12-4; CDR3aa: CASSAGLAEETQYF